The rows below give T cell receptor beta chains drawn from one sample of a study of shared clonotypes between healthy human individuals. TCRdb's copy holds only in-frame clones and misses some; the assay was immunoSEQ multiplex PCR. Here the sample spans about 480,000 clones, about 79% being singletons. The sequencing input was PBMCs. These TCRs come from a woman aged 40 to 50 in good health. Some clones in this sample may be carry-over from other donors' samples. CDR3s include the opening cysteine and the closing phenylalanine or tryptophan. A D gene is named only where the DNA matches it firmly. A row's size may be missing; if present it is once, few, many or a size class.

J gene: TRBJ2-7; V gene: TRBV28; D gene: NA; clone size: NA; CDR3 DNA: TGTGCCAGCAGTATCTCCCTCTTTTTGGGCGAGCAGTACTTC; CDR3 protein: CASSISLFLGEQYF
J gene: TRBJ1-2; V gene: TRBV30; D gene: NA; clone size: NA; CDR3 DNA: TGTGCCTGGAGTGTCGGTTTCGACTACACCTTC; CDR3 protein: CAWSVGFDYTF
J gene: TRBJ2-2; V gene: TRBV14; D gene: NA; clone size: NA; CDR3 DNA: TGTGCCAGCACCCCGGCCCAGCATCACACCGGGGAGCTGTTTTTT; CDR3 protein: CASTPAQHHTGELFF
J gene: TRBJ2-5; V gene: TRBV2; D gene: NA; clone size: NA; CDR3 DNA: TGTGCCAGCAGTGAAAACTCCGGCGGGCGGGATCAAGAGACCCAGTACTTC; CDR3 protein: CASSENSGGRDQETQYF
J gene: TRBJ2-4; V gene: TRBV5-6; D gene: NA; clone size: NA; CDR3 DNA: TGTGCCAGCAGCTTTGCCAGGGCACTAGCCAAAAACATTCAGTACTTC; CDR3 protein: CASSFARALAKNIQYF
J gene: TRBJ1-5; V gene: TRBV7-2; D gene: NA; clone size: NA; CDR3 DNA: TGTGCCAGCAGCTTAGTTCAGGGAGGATTCGGAAGCAATCAGCCCCAGCATTTT; CDR3 protein: CASSLVQGGFGSNQPQHF
J gene: TRBJ2-7; V gene: TRBV19; D gene: TRBD1; clone size: NA; CDR3 DNA: TGTGCCAGTAGTATCCTACCAAACCCCCTCCGGGACAGGGTTTACGAGCAGTACTTC; CDR3 protein: CASSILPNPLRDRVYEQYF
J gene: TRBJ2-7; V gene: TRBV9; D gene: TRBD1; clone size: NA; CDR3 DNA: TGTGCCAGCAGCGACCCGGACAGGGGAGCCGAGCAGTACTTC; CDR3 protein: CASSDPDRGAEQYF
J gene: TRBJ1-1; V gene: TRBV5-1; D gene: TRBD1; clone size: NA; CDR3 DNA: TGCGCCAGCAGCACACAGACAGGGTCTAGCTTCGGAGAAGCTTTCTTT; CDR3 protein: CASSTQTGSSFGEAFF
J gene: TRBJ2-3; V gene: TRBV6-5; D gene: TRBD1; clone size: NA; CDR3 DNA: TGTGCCAGCAGTTACCCCCGGGACAGGGCGAATACGCAGTATTTT; CDR3 protein: CASSYPRDRANTQYF
J gene: TRBJ2-5; V gene: TRBV6-1; D gene: TRBD1; clone size: NA; CDR3 DNA: TGTGCCAGCACCCGGGACAGGGTACTAGAGACCCAGTACTTC; CDR3 protein: CASTRDRVLETQYF
J gene: TRBJ2-1; V gene: TRBV10-3; D gene: NA; clone size: NA; CDR3 DNA: TGTGCCATCAGTGAACGGGACTACAATGAGCAGTTCTTC; CDR3 protein: CAISERDYNEQFF
J gene: TRBJ2-2; V gene: TRBV28; D gene: NA; clone size: NA; CDR3 DNA: TGTGCCAGCAGGTGCCTTACAGGGTTTTTGTCTCCGAACACCGGGGAGCTGTTTTTT; CDR3 protein: CASRCLTGFLSPNTGELFF
J gene: TRBJ2-7; V gene: TRBV11-3; D gene: NA; clone size: once; CDR3 DNA: TGTGCCAGCAGCTTAGACAGGGGCTACGAGCAGTACTTC; CDR3 protein: CASSLDRGYEQYF
J gene: TRBJ1-2; V gene: TRBV4-1; D gene: NA; clone size: once; CDR3 DNA: TGCGCCAGCAGCCAAGTGCGCCCCAAAGCGGGCTATGGCTACACCTTC; CDR3 protein: CASSQVRPKAGYGYTF
J gene: TRBJ2-7; V gene: TRBV5-1; D gene: TRBD2; clone size: NA; CDR3 DNA: TGCGCCAGCAGCGTGCCGACTAGCGGGGAGGAGCAGTACTTC; CDR3 protein: CASSVPTSGEEQYF
J gene: TRBJ2-7; V gene: TRBV6-6; D gene: TRBD2; clone size: NA; CDR3 DNA: TGTGCCAGCGGCGGGACTAGTTCCTACGAGCAGTACTTC; CDR3 protein: CASGGTSSYEQYF
J gene: TRBJ2-2; V gene: TRBV7-8; D gene: TRBD1; clone size: NA; CDR3 DNA: TGTGCCAGCAGCTTAGAAGGGTTCCGACAGGGTCCCGGGGAGCTGTTTTTT; CDR3 protein: CASSLEGFRQGPGELFF
J gene: TRBJ2-2; V gene: TRBV4-1; D gene: TRBD2; clone size: NA; CDR3 DNA: TGCGCCAGCAGCCAGGGGAGACTAGCGGGAGGCCGGGAGCTGTTTTTT; CDR3 protein: CASSQGRLAGGRELFF
J gene: TRBJ2-5; V gene: TRBV29-1; D gene: NA; clone size: NA; CDR3 DNA: TGCAGCGTTCGTCAAGAGACCCAGTACTTC; CDR3 protein: CSVRQETQYF
J gene: TRBJ1-1; V gene: TRBV29-1; D gene: TRBD1; clone size: few; CDR3 DNA: TGCAGCGTTGAAAGGCAGGGGGAGGAAGCTTTCTTT; CDR3 protein: CSVERQGEEAFF
J gene: TRBJ1-2; V gene: TRBV7-2; D gene: NA; clone size: NA; CDR3 DNA: TGTGCCAGCAGCTTAGGCAGAATTAAGACTTATGGCTACACCTTC; CDR3 protein: CASSLGRIKTYGYTF
J gene: TRBJ1-5; V gene: TRBV7-8; D gene: TRBD1; clone size: NA; CDR3 DNA: TGTGCCAGCAGCCACCTGCTACAGGGGGCACGACTTCCTCGCGATCAGCCCCAGCATTTT; CDR3 protein: CASSHLLQGARLPRDQPQHF
J gene: TRBJ2-1; V gene: TRBV6-1; D gene: NA; clone size: NA; CDR3 DNA: TGTGCCAGCAGTGTTGAGTTCCTCTCCTACAATGAGCAGTTCTTC; CDR3 protein: CASSVEFLSYNEQFF
J gene: TRBJ1-5; V gene: TRBV7-8; D gene: NA; clone size: NA; CDR3 DNA: TGTGCCAGCAGCTTAAGGAACCAGGGGAGCGATCAGCCCCAGCATTTT; CDR3 protein: CASSLRNQGSDQPQHF
J gene: TRBJ2-1; V gene: TRBV20-1; D gene: TRBD2; clone size: NA; CDR3 DNA: TGCAGTGCTCCACTCGGGACTAGCCGGTTCTTC; CDR3 protein: CSAPLGTSRFF
J gene: TRBJ2-7; V gene: TRBV7-9; D gene: TRBD1; clone size: few; CDR3 DNA: TGTGCCAGCAGCACCCCGGGACAGGGTCCCTACGAGCAGTACTTC; CDR3 protein: CASSTPGQGPYEQYF
J gene: TRBJ2-2; V gene: TRBV5-6; D gene: TRBD2; clone size: NA; CDR3 DNA: TGTGCCAGCAGCTTACTAGCGATCAACGCGAACACCGGGGAGCTGTTTTTT; CDR3 protein: CASSLLAINANTGELFF
J gene: TRBJ1-1; V gene: TRBV11-2; D gene: NA; clone size: NA; CDR3 DNA: TGTGCCAGCAGCTTAATCCGGGCAGGGACCAAAAAGGTAGCTTTCTTT; CDR3 protein: CASSLIRAGTKKVAFF
J gene: TRBJ1-5; V gene: TRBV6-6; D gene: NA; clone size: once; CDR3 DNA: TGTGCCAGCAGTTACGACGGCCTAGGGCCCCAGCATTTT; CDR3 protein: CASSYDGLGPQHF
J gene: TRBJ2-7; V gene: TRBV11-2; D gene: NA; clone size: many; CDR3 DNA: TGTGCCAGCAGCACCGGGGCCCCAAGACGAGACGAGCAGTACTTC; CDR3 protein: CASSTGAPRRDEQYF
J gene: TRBJ2-7; V gene: TRBV7-8; D gene: NA; clone size: NA; CDR3 DNA: TGTGCCAGCAGCTTAGTTGGGGGGCTATACGAGCAGTACTTC; CDR3 protein: CASSLVGGLYEQYF
J gene: TRBJ2-1; V gene: TRBV11-2; D gene: TRBD2; clone size: NA; CDR3 DNA: TGTGCCAGCAGCTTAGTGCTAGCGGGACATGCTGAGCAGTTCTTC; CDR3 protein: CASSLVLAGHAEQFF
J gene: TRBJ2-1; V gene: TRBV7-3; D gene: TRBD1; clone size: NA; CDR3 DNA: TGTGCCAGCAGCCCGACAGGGCCCTACAATGAGCAGTTCTTC; CDR3 protein: CASSPTGPYNEQFF
J gene: TRBJ1-4; V gene: TRBV7-2; D gene: TRBD1; clone size: few; CDR3 DNA: TGTGCCAGCAGCGACCGGGACAGCCTTAATGAAAAACTGTTTTTT; CDR3 protein: CASSDRDSLNEKLFF
J gene: TRBJ2-1; V gene: TRBV13; D gene: NA; clone size: NA; CDR3 DNA: TGTGCCAGCAGCCCCAGTCACGGGCAGTTCTTC; CDR3 protein: CASSPSHGQFF
J gene: TRBJ2-1; V gene: TRBV27; D gene: TRBD2; clone size: once; CDR3 DNA: TGTGCCAGCAATACCGGGACTAGCGGGATCGTTGAGCAGTTCTTC; CDR3 protein: CASNTGTSGIVEQFF
J gene: TRBJ2-5; V gene: TRBV4-1; D gene: TRBD2; clone size: many; CDR3 DNA: TGCGCCAGCAGCCAAGGGACTAGCGGGAGAATGGAGACCCAGTACTTC; CDR3 protein: CASSQGTSGRMETQYF
J gene: TRBJ2-1; V gene: TRBV5-4; D gene: NA; clone size: NA; CDR3 DNA: TGTGCCAGCAGGCTGGAGTTAGGCTCCTACAATGAGCAGTTCTTC; CDR3 protein: CASRLELGSYNEQFF
J gene: TRBJ2-5; V gene: TRBV2; D gene: NA; clone size: NA; CDR3 DNA: TGTGCCAGCAGTGTGGTCAGGGGTTCAGAGACCCAGTACTTC; CDR3 protein: CASSVVRGSETQYF
J gene: TRBJ2-1; V gene: TRBV4-1; D gene: NA; clone size: NA; CDR3 DNA: TGCGCCAGCAAGAGTCTTCGGGAGACCCCCCAAAACAATGAGCAGTTCTTC; CDR3 protein: CASKSLRETPQNNEQFF
J gene: TRBJ2-7; V gene: TRBV9; D gene: NA; clone size: NA; CDR3 DNA: TGTGCCAGCAGCGAGAGGAGCGGGCTACTTCTGAGCGAGCAGTACTTC; CDR3 protein: CASSERSGLLLSEQYF
J gene: TRBJ2-7; V gene: TRBV2; D gene: NA; clone size: NA; CDR3 DNA: TGTGCCAGCAGGGGACCGACCTACGAGCAGTACTTC; CDR3 protein: CASRGPTYEQYF
J gene: TRBJ2-3; V gene: TRBV7-3; D gene: NA; clone size: NA; CDR3 DNA: TGTGCCAGCAGCTTATCCCGGACAGATACGCAGTATTTT; CDR3 protein: CASSLSRTDTQYF
J gene: TRBJ1-5; V gene: TRBV6-6; D gene: NA; clone size: NA; CDR3 DNA: TGTGCCAGCAGTTATCGGAATGGGCCCCAGCATTTT; CDR3 protein: CASSYRNGPQHF
J gene: TRBJ1-2; V gene: TRBV6-5; D gene: NA; clone size: NA; CDR3 DNA: TGTGCCAGCAGTGCGACAGGAATAACTAACTATGGCTACACCTTC; CDR3 protein: CASSATGITNYGYTF
J gene: TRBJ2-5; V gene: TRBV29-1; D gene: TRBD2; clone size: NA; CDR3 DNA: TGCAGCGTCGCTACTAGCGCGGGCCCTGAGACCCAGTACTTC; CDR3 protein: CSVATSAGPETQYF
J gene: TRBJ2-5; V gene: TRBV6-5; D gene: TRBD1; clone size: few; CDR3 DNA: TGTGCCAGCATTCATCAGGGGGCAGCGGGAGAGACCCAGTACTTC; CDR3 protein: CASIHQGAAGETQYF
J gene: TRBJ2-6; V gene: TRBV18; D gene: TRBD1; clone size: NA; CDR3 DNA: TGTGCCAGCTCACCGGGACAGGTGGGAATCGGTGGGGCCAACGTCCTGACTTTC; CDR3 protein: CASSPGQVGIGGANVLTF
J gene: TRBJ1-5; V gene: TRBV30; D gene: NA; clone size: many; CDR3 DNA: TGTGCCTGGTCTTCTAGGCTGGATAGCAATCAGCCCCAGCATTTT; CDR3 protein: CAWSSRLDSNQPQHF
J gene: TRBJ2-7; V gene: TRBV19; D gene: TRBD2; clone size: NA; CDR3 DNA: TGTGCCAGTAGTATTCTGGCGGGAGGTAACAACGAGCAGTACTTC; CDR3 protein: CASSILAGGNNEQYF
J gene: TRBJ2-1; V gene: TRBV7-6; D gene: NA; clone size: NA; CDR3 DNA: TGTGCCAGCAGCTTAGCCCGCAAGAGCGAGCAGTTCTTC; CDR3 protein: CASSLARKSEQFF
J gene: TRBJ1-1; V gene: TRBV28; D gene: NA; clone size: few; CDR3 DNA: TGTGCCAGCAGTTATTGGACTGAAGCTTTCTTT; CDR3 protein: CASSYWTEAFF
J gene: TRBJ2-3; V gene: TRBV5-1; D gene: TRBD2; clone size: NA; CDR3 DNA: TGCGCCAGCAGCCCTAGCGGAAGCACAGATACGCAGTATTTT; CDR3 protein: CASSPSGSTDTQYF
J gene: TRBJ1-6; V gene: TRBV7-3; D gene: TRBD1; clone size: NA; CDR3 DNA: TGTGCCAGCAGCTCCCAAGGGGCCGGGACAGGGGGCTCCTATAATTCACCCCTCCACTTT; CDR3 protein: CASSSQGAGTGGSYNSPLHF
J gene: TRBJ2-1; V gene: TRBV6-1; D gene: NA; clone size: NA; CDR3 DNA: TGTGCCACCCGGGGGGCACTTCCCTACAATGAGCAGTTCTTC; CDR3 protein: CATRGALPYNEQFF